Below, 30 T cell receptor beta chains from the same sample are listed, as sequenced in a study of CD8 T cells in ankylosing spondylitis. TCRdb redid the calling of the 5' RACE reads with MiXCR, one entry per CDR3 protein. The sample consists of 200,000 to 300,000 distinct CDR3 sequences, approximately 12% of them appearing once. The sample taken for sequencing was blood, either unsorted or a sorted T cell fraction (not recorded which). The receptors here all came from a male donor with ankylosing spondylitis or in good health (not recorded which).

This clonotype came up a few times. The chain recombines TRBV4-1 with TRBJ1-1, with D uncertain. Trimming took off 2 bases at V and 1 base at J, with 5 bases between the two ends. Germline CDR1 MGHRA, CDR2 YSYEKL. The CDR3 length is 13 residues. The CDR3 DNA reads as TGCGCCAGCAGCCAATGGGAGAACACTGAAGCTTTCTTT. Protein product: CASSQWENTEAFF.

A few counts support this clonotype. The rearrangement uses TRBV5-6 and TRBJ2-2, with 9 nucleotides matching TRBD1. V trimming: 4 bases; J trimming: 1 base; junction bases outside the gene matches: 8. The germline V gene encodes CDR1 SGHDT and CDR2 YYEEEE. There are 17 residues in the CDR3. CDR3: CASSPRWGQGNTGELFF. CDR3 sequence (DNA): TGTGCCAGCAGCCCGAGGTGGGGACAGGGGAACACCGGGGAGCTGTTTTTT.

The table lists this clonotype with many counts. The chain couples TRBV4-1 to TRBJ1-1; 7 positions match TRBD1. V was clipped by 5 bases and J by 5 bases; unmatched bases: 11. Germline CDR1 and CDR2: MGHRA and YSYEKL. This CDR3 is 15 amino acids long. CDR3 loop: CASSFRTGTGTEAFF. In DNA form, the CDR3 reads TGCGCCAGCAGCTTCCGGACAGGAACGGGGACTGAAGCTTTCTTT.

This clonotype was seen more than once but under ten times. The chain combines TRBV30 with TRBJ1-1; TRBD1 matches 9 bases. Trimming removed 2 bases from V and 7 bases from J; junction bases left unmatched: 5. This CDR3 contains 13 residues. Germline CDR1 reads GTSNPN; CDR2 reads SVGIG (reference sequence). For the CDR3, the DNA is TGTGCCTGGAGTACCACAGGGGGCGGTGAAGCTTTCTTT. Amino acids: CAWSTTGGGEAFF.

A few counts support this clonotype. The chain uses TRBV28 and TRBJ1-6; the D is unclear. From germline, CDR1 is MDHEN and CDR2 SYDVKM. The CDR3 contains 13 residues. Trimming removed 4 bases at V and 8 bases at J, with 9 bases between. CDR3 sequence (DNA): TGTGCCAGCAGTTCGGACGGTGATTCACCCCTCCACTTT. Protein: CASSSDGDSPLHF.

The CDR3 sequence: CASSQEHRSSGNTIYF. The CDR3 region has the DNA TGTGCCAGCAGCCAAGAGCACAGGAGCTCTGGAAACACCATATATTTT. The V gene is TRBV3-1, the J gene TRBJ1-3, with D tentatively TRBD1 (5 bases). The V end was cut by 0 bases, the J end by 0 bases, with 9 bases between. Germline CDR1 is LGHDT and CDR2 is YNNKEL (reference sequence). The length of the CDR3 is 16 residues.

This clonotype was recorded many times. The rearrangement links TRBV29-1 to TRBJ2-6; D perhaps matches TRBD2 (5 bases). CDR3 size: 14 residues. V lost 0 bases to trimming and J lost 4 bases, with 7 bases between them. Per the germline V gene, CDR1 is SQVTM and CDR2 is ANQGSEA. The DNA of the CDR3 is TGCAGCGTTGAAGATCGGGGAGGGGCCAACGTCCTGACTTTC. It specifies CSVEDRGGANVLTF.

This clonotype was seen repeatedly, ten times or more. This chain's CDR3 is CASGPDRAYQPQHF. CDR3 sequence (DNA): TGTGCCAGCGGCCCCGACAGGGCTTATCAGCCCCAGCATTTT. The chain has TRBV2 and TRBJ1-5; 7 nucleotides align to TRBD1. This CDR3 region has 14 residues. The junction had 9 bases not matched to a gene; V was cut back by 8 bases and J by 5 bases. The germline V gene encodes CDR1 SNHLY and CDR2 FYNNEI.

This chain links TRBV7-9 with TRBJ2-1, with 10 bases lining up with TRBD1. The CDR3 is 16 residues long. Germline V gives CDR1 SEHNR, CDR2 FQNEAQ (reference sequence). Germline trimming cut 5 bases from V and 8 bases from J; bases unmatched to any gene: 12. The CDR3 nucleotides read TGTGCCAGCAGCCCGCTCTGGGGACAGGGGATCTATGAGCAGTTCTTC. Encoded protein: CASSPLWGQGIYEQFF.

The sample holds many counts of this clonotype. V usage is TRBV28 and J usage is TRBJ1-2; no reliable D call. V gave up 6 bases and J gave up 4 bases, with 9 bases separating them. The CDR3 spans 12 residues. Germline V lookup: CDR1 MDHEN, CDR2 SYDVKM. In DNA form, the CDR3 reads TGTGCCAGCAGCCAAACCAGCTATGGCTACACCTTC. Translated: CASSQTSYGYTF.

This rearrangement joins TRBV5-1 to TRBJ1-6, with D hard to call. V lost 3 bases and J lost 7, with 8 bases in between. Germline V gene sequence: CDR1 SGHRS, CDR2 YFSETQ. The CDR3 sequence is 13 residues long. The CDR3 nucleotides read TGCGCCAGCAGCTGGGAGGGAAATTCACCCCTCCACTTT. Amino acids: CASSWEGNSPLHF.

This clonotype was seen at least ten times. The CDR3 nucleotides read TGCAGTGCTACAGACGACAGGGGGCTGGGGACCCAGTACTTC. Protein sequence: CSATDDRGLGTQYF. This chain joins TRBV20-1 and TRBJ2-5, with 10 bases that match TRBD1. J gave up 7 bases and V 4 bases, and 9 bases lay outside the gene matches. The germline CDR1 and CDR2 sequences are DFQATT and SNEGSKA (reference sequence). The CDR3 has 14 residues.

The sample holds many counts of this clonotype. The genes are TRBV5-5 and TRBJ2-3; 9 bases map to TRBD1. CDR1 and CDR2 from the germline V gene are SGHKS and YYEKEE (reference sequence). The CDR3 consists of 17 residues. V was pared by 4 bases and J by 3 bases, with 12 bases of the junction left unmatched. DNA of the CDR3: TGTGCCAGCAGCACCGGGTCTAACAGGGGGCCTACAGATACGCAGTATTTT. This sequence encodes CASSTGSNRGPTDTQYF.

This clonotype was detected ten times or more. The J gene is TRBJ1-1, the V gene TRBV5-5; 10 bases line up with TRBD1. The germline V gene encodes CDR1 SGHKS and CDR2 YYEKEE (reference sequence). This CDR3 has 15 amino acids. With V trimmed by 4 bases and J by 5 bases, 8 bases remained unmatched. CDR3 coding DNA: TGTGCCAGCAGCCCGCCCGGGACAGGGGTGACTGAAGCTTTCTTT. As protein: CASSPPGTGVTEAFF.

This clonotype was observed at least ten times. The chain employs TRBV27 and TRBJ1-5; possible D gene TRBD1, 5 bases. Germline V lookup: CDR1 MNHEY, CDR2 SMNVEV (reference sequence). The CDR3 covers 14 residues. Trimming stripped 7 bases from V and 6 bases from J, with 16 bases between. The CDR3 here is CASTRQVGGQPQHF. The CDR3 nucleotides read TGTGCCAGCACCCGCCAAGTCGGGGGTCAGCCCCAGCATTTT.

This clonotype came up a few times. This rearrangement joins TRBV6-4 to TRBJ2-2, with TRBD2 as a possible D gene (5 bases). V lost 5 bases to trimming and J lost 1 base, with 11 bases between them. CDR1 is MRHNA, CDR2 SNTAGT, per germline. The CDR3 length is 15 residues. CDR3 DNA sequence: TGTGCCAGCAGTCCGGACTGGCAGAACACCGGGGAGCTGTTTTTT. This translates into CASSPDWQNTGELFF.

This chain connects TRBV27 to TRBJ2-1; 8 bases fit TRBD1. V was clipped by 5 bases and J by 4 bases; unmatched bases: 13. This CDR3 has 17 residues. Germline V gene lookup returns CDR1 MNHEY and CDR2 SMNVEV (reference sequence). The CDR3 DNA is TGTGCCAGCAGTGACCCAAGGACAGGGAATTTTTACAATGAGCAGTTCTTC. It yields the protein CASSDPRTGNFYNEQFF.

The chain has TRBV14 and TRBJ2-3; no definite D call. V lost 1 base, J lost 4 bases, and 15 bases lay in between. The CDR3 has 16 residues. Per the germline V gene, CDR1 is SGHDN and CDR2 is FVKESK. CDR3 DNA sequence: TGTGCCAGCAGCCAAGGATGGGCAACCTTAGCAGATACGCAGTATTTT. Translation: CASSQGWATLADTQYF. Drawing the rest from reference TRBV14 and TRBJ2-3, the complete variable domain is EAGVTQFPSHSVIEKGQTVTLRCDPISGHDNLYWYRRVMGKEIKFLLHFVKESKQDESGMPNNRFLAERTGGTYSTLKVQPAELEDSGVYFCASSQGWATLADTQYFGPGTRLTVL.

This clonotype appeared many times. The V and J genes are TRBV15 and TRBJ1-6, with unresolved D. This CDR3 is built from 13 residues. V lost 1 base and J 9 bases, leaving 7 bases between the germline ends. Germline V gene sequence: CDR1 LNHNV, CDR2 YYDKDF (reference sequence). The CDR3 sequence is CATSRGRGSPLHF. CDR3 nucleotide sequence: TGTGCCACCAGCAGAGGACGGGGTTCACCCCTCCACTTT.

This clonotype has only a few counts. This chain uses TRBV7-2 with TRBJ2-1; 10 bases agree with TRBD2. Germline V gene data show CDR1 as SGHTA and CDR2 as FQGNSA. The CDR3 totals 17 residues. The trim removed 0 bases at V and 5 bases at J, leaving 7 bases unmatched. The CDR3 DNA reads as TGTGCCAGCAGCTTAGCACCGGGGACTAGCGTCAACAATGAGCAGTTCTTC. Protein product: CASSLAPGTSVNNEQFF.

Many counts were recorded for this clonotype. The chain links TRBV5-1 to TRBJ2-1; 7 positions match TRBD2. Trimming cost V 2 bases and J 1 base; bases outside gene matches: 6. Germline loops: CDR1 SGHRS, CDR2 YFSETQ. The CDR3 consists of 16 residues. The DNA for the CDR3 is TGCGCCAGCAGCTTAAGTGGGCGGGGGTCCTACAATGAGCAGTTCTTC. It codes for CASSLSGRGSYNEQFF.

The chain recombines TRBV7-2 with TRBJ2-1; D is possibly TRBD1 (5 bases). The V end lost 4 bases, the J end lost 6 bases, and 13 bases lay between the germline ends. This CDR3 has 14 residues. Germline CDR1 SGHTA, CDR2 FQGNSA. CDR3 bases: TGTGCCAGCAGCTCTTGGCAGGGAAGCAATGAGCAGTTCTTC. It specifies CASSSWQGSNEQFF.

The sample holds a few counts of this clonotype. The chain combines TRBV5-1 with TRBJ2-3; 7 positions match TRBD1. The V gene end was trimmed by 0 bases and the J gene end by 1 base; junction bases not matched to a gene: 5. Per germline, CDR1 SGHRS and CDR2 YFSETQ. This CDR3 spans 16 amino acids. DNA of the CDR3: TGCGCCAGCAGCTTGGCCATCCAGGGGGGCACAGATACGCAGTATTTT. Translating gives CASSLAIQGGTDTQYF.

This clonotype was counted a few times. The V and J genes are TRBV28 and TRBJ2-5, with TRBD2 matching over 13 bases. V was clipped by 5 bases and J by 7 bases; unmatched bases: 10. Germline V CDR1 and CDR2: MDHEN, SYDVKM. The CDR3 consists of 16 residues. The CDR3, as DNA: TGTGCCAGCAGTCGTCTGACTAGCGGGGGGACTATGACCCAGTACTTC. It is translated as CASSRLTSGGTMTQYF.

This clonotype has a count of ten or more. This chain links TRBV5-1 with TRBJ2-1; the match to TRBD2 covers 9 bases. The V and J ends lost 7 bases and 2 bases, in that order; junction bases with no gene match: 1. Germline V gives CDR1 SGHRS, CDR2 YFSETQ. The CDR3 has 13 residues. CDR3: CASRLAAYNEQFF. DNA for the CDR3: TGCGCCAGCCGACTAGCGGCCTACAATGAGCAGTTCTTC.

CDR3 sequence reads: CASSYLRQSSYNEQFF. CDR3 sequence (DNA): TGTGCCAGCAGTTACCTCCGACAAAGCTCCTACAATGAGCAGTTCTTC. The rearrangement links TRBV27 to TRBJ2-1, with D uncertain. The CDR3 is 16 residues long. The germline V and J ends were trimmed by 4 bases and 0 bases, with 13 bases remaining between them. Germline V gives CDR1 MNHEY, CDR2 SMNVEV (reference sequence).

This clonotype was picked up a small number of times. The rearrangement uses TRBV19 and TRBJ1-2; 11 bases are a match to TRBD1. CDR3 length equals 16 residues. V lost 5 bases and J lost 3; bases outside the gene matches: 8. The germline gives CDR1 LNHDA, CDR2 SQIVND (reference sequence). CDR3: CASSLPRTGGDYGYTF. The CDR3, as DNA: TGTGCCAGTAGTTTGCCAAGGACAGGGGGCGACTATGGCTACACCTTC.

This clonotype was seen many times. This CDR3 reads CSARPGLAENTGELFF. Here the CDR3 DNA reads TGCAGTGCTAGACCTGGACTAGCGGAAAACACCGGGGAGCTGTTTTTT. The chain employs TRBV20-1 and TRBJ2-2, with 10 nucleotides matching TRBD2. The CDR3 is 16 amino acids. The trim removed 2 bases at V and 2 bases at J, leaving 5 bases unmatched. Germline-derived CDR1 and CDR2 are DFQATT and SNEGSKA (reference sequence).

The sample holds many counts of this clonotype. The rearrangement uses TRBV11-1 and TRBJ2-1; D is tentatively TRBD1 or TRBD2 (5 bases each). Per the germline V gene, CDR1 is SGHAT and CDR2 is FQDESV (reference sequence). The CDR3 length is 16 residues. V was pared by 4 bases and J by 5 bases, with 18 bases between. In DNA, the CDR3 is TGTGCCAGCAGCTCTGGGGACGGACGCATCCACAATGAGCAGTTCTTC. This codes for CASSSGDGRIHNEQFF.

This clonotype was recorded many times. V is TRBV5-1 and J is TRBJ2-3, with D perhaps matching TRBD2 (5 bases). Germline V gene sequence: CDR1 SGHRS, CDR2 YFSETQ. This CDR3 comprises 14 residues. Between the trimmed V and J ends, which lost 2 bases and 3 bases, there was a span of 10 bases. This CDR3 reads CASSFGDRTDTQYF. The CDR3, as DNA: TGCGCCAGCAGCTTCGGGGATAGGACAGATACGCAGTATTTT. The full variable domain, its missing parts supplied by reference TRBV5-1 and TRBJ2-3, is KAGVTQTPRYLIKTRGQQVTLSCSPISGHRSVSWYQQTPGQGLQFLFEYFSETQRNKGNFPGRFSGRQFSNSRSEMNVSTLELGDSALYLCASSFGDRTDTQYFGPGTRLTVL.